These 16 T cell receptor beta chains originate from one sample sequenced in a study of T cell changes during pregnancy in multiple sclerosis. Sequenced by immunoSEQ multiplex PCR; TCRdb stores in-frame clones only, minus some. The sample contains 35,000 to 45,000 clones, about nine tenths of which appear only once. Sequencing was performed on CD4+ T cells from peripheral blood mononuclear cells, taken before pregnancy. The receptors derive from a female donor with multiple sclerosis, enrolled in a pregnancy study.

This chain joins TRBV9 and TRBJ1-1, with 8 bases lining up with TRBD1. The V and J ends lost 4 bases and 0 bases, in that order; junction bases with no gene match: 11. The CDR3 contains 17 residues. Germline CDR1 and CDR2: SGDLS and YYNGEE. The CDR3 DNA follows: TGTGCCAGCAGCTCCCACAGGGGGGGCGGCATGAACACTGAAGCTTTCTTT. This translates into CASSSHRGGGMNTEAFF.

The rearrangement links TRBV14 to TRBJ1-1, with no clear D. With 0 bases removed from V and 4 bases from J, the gap between germline ends came to 6 bases. The V gene's germline CDR1 is SGHDN and CDR2 FVKESK. The CDR3 spans 13 residues. The CDR3 loop reads CASSQDLRTEAFF. The CDR3 coding sequence is TGTGCCAGCAGCCAAGATTTGCGCACTGAAGCTTTCTTT.

V gene TRBV7-8 combines with J gene TRBJ1-5, with D possibly matching TRBD1 (6 bases). V was cut by 0 bases and J by 0 bases, with 6 bases left in between. This CDR3 has 15 residues. Germline CDR1 SGHVS, CDR2 FQNEAQ. The CDR3 spells CASSLAGGSNQPQHF. In nucleotides, the CDR3 is TGTGCCAGCAGCTTAGCAGGGGGTAGCAATCAGCCCCAGCATTTT.

The chain is built from TRBV11-1 and TRBJ2-3; D is unresolved. V was trimmed by 1 base and J by 3 bases, leaving 5 bases between them. This CDR3 has 13 amino acids. Germline CDR1 and CDR2: SGHAT and FQDESV (reference sequence). CDR3 in amino acids: CASSLDTTDTQYF. Written as DNA, the CDR3 is TGTGCCAGCAGCTTAGACACAACAGATACGCAGTATTTT. Complete variable domain (other parts from reference TRBV11-1 and TRBJ2-3): EAEVAQSPRYKITEKSQAVAFWCDPISGHATLYWYRQILGQGPELLVQFQDESVVDDSQLPKDRFSAERLKGVDSTLKIQPAELGDSAMYLCASSLDTTDTQYFGPGTRLTVL.

This sequence joins TRBV18 and TRBJ1-1; 9 positions agree with TRBD1. Germline CDR1 KGHSH, CDR2 LQKENI. Losses at the gene ends were 3 bases for V and 4 bases for J; bases not matched to a gene: 6. This CDR3 is 15 amino acids long. The CDR3 DNA is TGTGCCAGCTCACCCTCCGGACAGGGGAGCACTGAAGCTTTCTTT. Its translation is CASSPSGQGSTEAFF.

This clone was counted a few times. This chain links TRBV5-6 with TRBJ1-5, with TRBD1 as a possible D gene (5 bases). V shed 1 base and J shed 7 bases, with 12 bases lying between them. The CDR3 is made up of 14 amino acids. Germline V gene sequence: CDR1 SGHDT, CDR2 YYEEEE. CDR3 bases: TGTGCCAGCAGCTTGCAGGGTATAAACCAGCCCCAGCATTTT. Amino acids: CASSLQGINQPQHF.

The CDR3 DNA reads as TGTGCCAGCAGCGTTGAAGGGGTTCAGCCCCAGCATTTT. Translation: CASSVEGVQPQHF. V usage is TRBV9 and J usage is TRBJ1-5; weak D call: TRBD1 (5 bases). CDR3 length: 13 residues. Germline-derived CDR1 and CDR2 are SGDLS and YYNGEE. V lost 2 bases to trimming and J lost 6 bases, with 9 bases between them.

This chain uses TRBV7-6 with TRBJ1-3; TRBD1 is a possible D gene (5 bases). The CDR3 runs to 15 residues. The V gene's germline CDR1 is SGHVS and CDR2 FNYEAQ. V was cut by 5 bases and J by 1 base, with 12 bases left in between. The CDR3 nucleotides are TGTGCCAGCAGCCCCGACAGTAGGTCTGGAAACACCATATATTTT. It is translated as CASSPDSRSGNTIYF.

The chain has TRBV7-8 and TRBJ2-5, with 14 bases that match TRBD2. This CDR3 is built from 16 residues. Losses at the gene ends were 3 bases for V and 2 bases for J; bases not matched to a gene: 2. Per the germline V gene, CDR1 is SGHVS and CDR2 is FQNEAQ. CDR3 DNA sequence: TGTGCCAGCAGCTTTGGACTAGCGGGGGGACAAGAGACCCAGTACTTC. It yields the protein CASSFGLAGGQETQYF. Full variable domain (outside the CDR3, taken from reference TRBV7-8 and TRBJ2-5): GAGVSQSPRYKVAKRGQDVALRCDPISGHVSLFWYQQALGQGPEFLTYFQNEAQLDKSGLPSDRFFAERPEGSVSTLKIQRTQQEDSAVYLCASSFGLAGGQETQYFGPGTRLLVL.

This chain uses TRBV2 with TRBJ1-6; D is possibly TRBD1 (5 bases). CDR3 length: 16 amino acids. The ends were cut back, 1 base at V and 8 bases at J, with 15 bases in the middle. Germline V gene data show CDR1 as SNHLY and CDR2 as FYNNEI. The CDR3 region is CASSEGAGSGDSPLHF. In DNA form, the CDR3 reads TGTGCCAGCAGTGAAGGGGCAGGGTCAGGAGATTCACCCCTCCACTTT.

The chain couples TRBV7-2 to TRBJ1-3; possibly TRBD1 for D (6 bases). The CDR3 sequence is 16 residues long. V lost 6 bases and J 0 bases, leaving 15 bases between the germline ends. Germline loops: CDR1 SGHTA, CDR2 FQGNSA. In nucleotides, the CDR3 is TGTGCCAGCAGTGAAAACAGGGTACACTCTGGAAACACCATATATTTT. As protein: CASSENRVHSGNTIYF.

In this sample, this clone turned up a few times. V and J are TRBV10-3 and TRBJ1-1, with D perhaps matching TRBD1 (5 bases). CDR3 length equals 12 residues. Trimming shortened V by 5 bases and J by 3 bases, and 7 bases separated the two germline ends. Germline V gene data show CDR1 as ENHRY and CDR2 as SYGVKD. In nucleotides, the CDR3 is TGTGCCATCAGTACAGGTTACACTGAAGCTTTCTTT. It specifies CAISTGYTEAFF.

This rearrangement joins TRBV7-2 to TRBJ1-5; D call uncertain. Germline V lookup: CDR1 SGHTA, CDR2 FQGNSA. CDR3 size: 13 residues. V was cut by 10 bases and J by 6 bases, with 16 bases left in between. As DNA, the CDR3 is TGTGCCACCATGGAACGGGTGGGTCAGCCCCAGCATTTT. Residues: CATMERVGQPQHF.

The genes are TRBV29-1 and TRBJ1-1, with 9 bases lining up with TRBD1. V lost 4 bases, J lost 5 bases, and 8 bases stayed unmatched. The CDR3 runs to 14 residues. The germline CDR1 and CDR2 sequences are SQVTM and ANQGSEA. CDR3 region: CSVVQQGAGTEAFF. In DNA form, the CDR3 reads TGCAGCGTTGTCCAACAGGGGGCAGGGACTGAAGCTTTCTTT.

The chain combines TRBV2 with TRBJ1-2; no firm D call. With 5 bases removed from V and 0 bases from J, the gap between germline ends came to 4 bases. The CDR3 loop spans 12 amino acids. Germline-derived CDR1 and CDR2 are SNHLY and FYNNEI. The CDR3 spells CASSTANYGYTF. The CDR3 DNA sequence: TGTGCCAGCAGTACAGCTAACTATGGCTACACCTTC.

CDR3 residues: CASSPKADSSGYTF. CDR3 coding DNA: TGTGCCAGCTCACCCAAAGCGGACAGCAGCGGCTACACCTTC. This chain joins TRBV18 and TRBJ1-2, with D possibly TRBD1 on 6 matching bases. This CDR3 region has 14 residues. Trimming removed 3 bases from V and 8 bases from J, with 16 bases in between. Germline CDR1 and CDR2: KGHSH and LQKENI.